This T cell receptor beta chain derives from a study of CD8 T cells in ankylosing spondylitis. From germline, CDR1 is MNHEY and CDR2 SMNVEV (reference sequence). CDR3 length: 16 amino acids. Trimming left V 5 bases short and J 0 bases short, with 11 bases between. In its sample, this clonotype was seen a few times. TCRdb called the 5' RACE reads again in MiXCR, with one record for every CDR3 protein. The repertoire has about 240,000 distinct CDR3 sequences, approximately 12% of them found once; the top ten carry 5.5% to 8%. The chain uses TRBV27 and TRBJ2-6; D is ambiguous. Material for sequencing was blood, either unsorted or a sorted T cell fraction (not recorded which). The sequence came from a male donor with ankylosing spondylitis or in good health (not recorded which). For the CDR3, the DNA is TGTGCCAGCAGTCCCAACTTGGACTCTGGGGCCAACGTCCTGACTTTC. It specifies CASSPNLDSGANVLTF.